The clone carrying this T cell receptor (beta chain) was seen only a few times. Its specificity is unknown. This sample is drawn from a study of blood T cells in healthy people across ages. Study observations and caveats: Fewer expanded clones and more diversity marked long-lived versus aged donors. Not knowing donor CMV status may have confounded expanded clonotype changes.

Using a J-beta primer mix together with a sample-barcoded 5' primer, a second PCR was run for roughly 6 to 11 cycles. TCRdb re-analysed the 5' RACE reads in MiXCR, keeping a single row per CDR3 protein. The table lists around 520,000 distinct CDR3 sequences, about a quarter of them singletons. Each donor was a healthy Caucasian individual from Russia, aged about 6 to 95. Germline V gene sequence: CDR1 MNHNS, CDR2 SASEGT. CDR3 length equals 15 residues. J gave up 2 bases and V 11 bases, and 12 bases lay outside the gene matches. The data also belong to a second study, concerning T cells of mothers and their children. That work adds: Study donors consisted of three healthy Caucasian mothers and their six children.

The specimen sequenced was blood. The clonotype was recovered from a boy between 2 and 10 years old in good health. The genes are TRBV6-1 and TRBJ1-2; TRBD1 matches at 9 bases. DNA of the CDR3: TGTGCCGCTCACAGGGGGCCACAATCGAACTATGGCTACACCTTC. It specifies CAAHRGPQSNYGYTF.